One and the same sample provided the 17 T cell receptor beta chains below, sequenced in a study of blood T cell repertoires in COVID-19. Clones were read by immunoSEQ multiplex PCR, and TCRdb kept only the in-frame ones, dropping some. The profile shows around 42,000 clones, approximately 90% of them singletons. The sample taken for sequencing was peripheral blood. Source of these receptors: a human donor in a cohort sampled during active COVID-19.

The V call is TRBV9, the J call TRBJ2-7; 10 nucleotides line up with TRBD1. The V gene's germline CDR1 is SGDLS and CDR2 YYNGEE. The CDR3 runs to 17 residues. V trimming: 4 bases; J trimming: 6 bases; junction bases outside the gene matches: 16. The CDR3 here is CASSLTTGGRGFSEQYF. CDR3 nucleotides: TGTGCCAGCAGCCTGACGACAGGGGGCCGAGGTTTCTCCGAGCAGTACTTC.

The chain combines TRBV6-5 with TRBJ1-2; D perhaps matches TRBD1 (5 bases). From germline, CDR1 is MNHEY and CDR2 SVGAGI. The CDR3 is made up of 14 amino acids. Trimming shortened V by 4 bases and J by 0 bases, and 9 bases separated the two germline ends. The CDR3 is CASSSAGPNYGYTF. CDR3 bases: TGTGCCAGCAGTTCGGCAGGGCCTAACTATGGCTACACCTTC.

The CDR3 DNA reads TGTGCCAGCAGCTTGAGGTCTAGCGGGACGGATACGCAGTATTTT. It yields the protein CASSLRSSGTDTQYF. V gene TRBV5-4 combines with J gene TRBJ2-3, with 9 bases fitting TRBD2. CDR3 length: 15 residues. CDR1 and CDR2 (germline): SGHNT, YYREEE (reference sequence). Trimming removed 1 base from V and 6 bases from J; junction bases left unmatched: 6.

V gene TRBV19 combines with J gene TRBJ2-4; 10 bases are shared with TRBD2. With 5 bases clipped from V and 4 bases from J, the junction kept 5 bases outside the gene matches. The CDR3 contains 15 residues. Germline assignment: CDR1 LNHDA and CDR2 SQIVND (reference sequence). CDR3 loop: CASSPRTSGKNIQYF. DNA for the CDR3: TGTGCCAGTAGTCCTAGGACTAGCGGAAAAAACATTCAGTACTTC.

V is TRBV11-2 and J is TRBJ2-6; D is uncertain. The CDR3 length is 15 residues. From germline, CDR1 is SGHAT and CDR2 FQNNGV. The germline V and J ends were trimmed by 1 base and 0 bases, with 4 bases remaining between them. The CDR3 DNA follows: TGTGCCAGCAGCTTAGTCGTCTCTGGGGCCAACGTCCTGACTTTC. Protein product: CASSLVVSGANVLTF.

This chain joins TRBV24-1 and TRBJ2-3; D possibly corresponds to TRBD2 (6 bases). Germline V gene data show CDR1 as KGHDR and CDR2 as SFDVKD. Trimming took off 4 bases at V and 7 bases at J, with 29 bases between the two ends. There are 19 residues in the CDR3. DNA of the CDR3: TGTGCCACCAGTGACACTTCGTGGAGCGGGCGGTCATTAGGGTATACGCAGTATTTT. The encoded protein is CATSDTSWSGRSLGYTQYF.

The chain joins TRBV28 to TRBJ1-6; D possibly corresponds to TRBD1 (5 bases). Per germline, CDR1 MDHEN and CDR2 SYDVKM. CDR3 length: 11 residues. Trimming cost V 8 bases and J 14 bases, with 13 bases left between them. This CDR3 reads CASSQGYALHF. The DNA of the CDR3 is TGTGCCAGCTCTCAGGGTTATGCCCTCCACTTT.

The V call is TRBV19, the J call TRBJ2-1, with D possibly matching TRBD2 (5 bases). The V gene lost 2 bases and the J gene lost 8 bases, with 16 bases spanning the gap. CDR1 LNHDA and CDR2 SQIVND come from the germline V gene (reference sequence). The CDR3 extends over 15 amino acids. The DNA for the CDR3 is TGTGCCAGTAGTATAAGGTTAGGAGGTACAGATGAGCAGTTCTTC. This encodes CASSIRLGGTDEQFF.

The rearrangement uses TRBV24-1 and TRBJ1-2, with 12 nucleotides matching TRBD1. V lost 1 base to trimming and J lost 7 bases; unmatched junction nucleotides: 12. The CDR3 is made up of 18 amino acids. Per the germline V gene, CDR1 is KGHDR and CDR2 is SFDVKD. The CDR3 reads CATSDFEVGRDRGLGYTF. The CDR3 DNA is TGTGCCACCAGTGATTTCGAAGTTGGTCGGGACAGGGGGCTTGGCTACACCTTC.

This chain joins TRBV12-3 or TRBV12-4 and TRBJ2-7, with TRBD1 as a possible D gene (6 bases). CDR3 length: 11 residues. V was clipped by 5 bases and J by 6 bases, with 8 bases between them. CDR3 nucleotide sequence: TGTGCCAGCAGTCCAGGGGCCGAGCAGTACTTC. This sequence encodes CASSPGAEQYF.

This CDR3 reads CASSLELAGVNEQFF. In nucleotides, the CDR3 is TGTGCCAGCAGTTTAGAGCTAGCGGGAGTAAATGAGCAGTTCTTC. The chain joins TRBV28 to TRBJ2-1; the match to TRBD2 covers 10 bases. After removal of 2 bases from V and 7 bases from J, the junction contained 5 bases not matched to a gene. Germline CDR1 MDHEN, CDR2 SYDVKM. The CDR3 has 15 residues. The whole variable domain, filled in from reference TRBV28 and TRBJ2-1, reads DVKVTQSSRYLVKRTGEKVFLECVQDMDHENMFWYRQDPGLGLRLIYFSYDVKMKEKGDIPEGYSVSREKKERFSLILESASTNQTSMYLCASSLELAGVNEQFFGPGTRLTVL.

This clone was seen a handful of times. The rearrangement uses TRBV24-1 and TRBJ2-7, with 7 bases aligning to TRBD2. Germline V gene sequence: CDR1 KGHDR, CDR2 SFDVKD. J gave up 0 bases and V 8 bases, and 9 bases lay outside the gene matches. The CDR3 is made up of 15 amino acids. CDR3: CATMRGSSRSYEQYF. In DNA form, the CDR3 reads TGTGCCACCATGCGCGGGAGCTCCCGCTCCTACGAGCAGTACTTC.

The chain has TRBV7-9 and TRBJ2-5; D not resolved. Deletions cut 5 bases from V and 5 bases from J, with 15 bases between. The CDR3 spans 14 residues. Germline assignment: CDR1 SEHNR and CDR2 FQNEAQ (reference sequence). This chain's CDR3 is CASSPAMAWETQYF. The CDR3 nucleotides read TGTGCCAGCAGCCCCGCAATGGCTTGGGAGACCCAGTACTTC.

V gene TRBV5-4 combines with J gene TRBJ2-5, with D maybe TRBD1 (5 bases). The V and J ends lost 4 bases and 7 bases respectively, with 14 bases between them. Germline V gene sequence: CDR1 SGHNT, CDR2 YYREEE (reference sequence). The length of the CDR3 is 13 residues. CDR3 DNA sequence: TGTGCCAGCAGCGTTACAGGTACTGGGACCCAGTACTTC. It is translated as CASSVTGTGTQYF.

CDR3 sequence: CASSLSGSDEQFF. Written as DNA, the CDR3 is TGTGCCAGCAGTCTTAGCGGGAGTGATGAGCAGTTCTTC. This chain links TRBV6-5 with TRBJ2-1; 9 bases map to TRBD2. The CDR3 loop spans 13 amino acids. Germline-derived CDR1 and CDR2 are MNHEY and SVGAGI. V trimming: 5 bases; J trimming: 8 bases; junction bases outside the gene matches: 4.

This sequence joins TRBV1 and TRBJ2-7; TRBD2, the table's D call, was not compared with the DNA. TRBV1 is a documented pseudogene. CDR3 length equals 16 residues. CDR3 amino acids: CTSSHGGTSCYYEQYF. CDR3 bases: TGCACCAGCAGCCATGGGGGGACTAGCTGTTACTACGAGCAGTACTTC.

V and J are TRBV6-1 and TRBJ2-4; 10 bases match TRBD2. The CDR3 sequence is 17 residues long. Trimming at V came to 0 bases and at J to 4 bases, leaving 6 bases not matched to a gene. Germline V lookup: CDR1 MNHNS, CDR2 SASEGT. This CDR3 is CASSEAWWTSGKNIQYF. The CDR3 DNA reads TGTGCCAGCAGTGAAGCGTGGTGGACTAGCGGAAAAAACATTCAGTACTTC.